The entry below describes one TCR beta chain. Original handling: Estimates of nucleated cell counts were drawn from the amplification of reference gene primers. Some clones are missing from TCRdb's copy, which holds only in-frame ones; the method was immunoSEQ multiplex PCR. Clone size and the V and J calls come from that table; the DNA yielded D and trimming. The sample has about 52,000 clones, 80% to 90% seen once. V lost 3 bases and J 4 bases, leaving 16 bases between the germline ends. This CDR3 comprises 15 residues. CDR1 is DFQATT, CDR2 SNEGSKA, per germline (reference sequence). The entry originates in a study of blood T cell repertoires in COVID-19. Study in general: Sites across the United States, Italy and Spain contributed samples from acute and convalescent COVID-19. PBMCs, B-cell-depleted T cells, or T cells were the source of the cDNA or gDNA that made up the material.

The J gene is TRBJ2-1, the V gene TRBV20-1; perhaps TRBD2 as D (6 bases). Sequenced material: peripheral blood. The source of this sequence is a man aged 55 to 70 with active COVID-19. The chain's CDR3 is CSASNLAITYNEQFF. In nucleotides, the CDR3 is TGCAGTGCTAGTAACCTAGCGATCACATACAATGAGCAGTTCTTC.